This T cell receptor (beta chain) originates from a study of sequential checkpoint blockade in melanoma. Across the study: Randomization was 1:1 between first-line nivolumab→ipilimumab and ipilimumab→nivolumab.

Method: immunoSEQ multiplex PCR; TCRdb's copy keeps in-frame clones and lacks some. The sample holds about 19,000 clones, roughly 66% seen once. Treatment meaning: randomized to nivolumab then ipilimumab (arm A) or the reverse (arm B). In germline, CDR1 is MDHEN, CDR2 SYDVKM. Trimming left V 4 bases short and J 6 bases short, with 10 bases between. CDR3 size: 12 residues. The source is a human donor with melanoma. The sample was CD8+ T cells sorted from blood (inferred from file names), taken from a patient given nivolumab and ipilimumab in sequence. The rearrangement joins TRBV28 to TRBJ2-7; no clear D. CDR3 nucleotides: TGTGCCAGCAGTTCTCTCGCGCTCGAGCAGTACTTC. Its translation is CASSSLALEQYF.